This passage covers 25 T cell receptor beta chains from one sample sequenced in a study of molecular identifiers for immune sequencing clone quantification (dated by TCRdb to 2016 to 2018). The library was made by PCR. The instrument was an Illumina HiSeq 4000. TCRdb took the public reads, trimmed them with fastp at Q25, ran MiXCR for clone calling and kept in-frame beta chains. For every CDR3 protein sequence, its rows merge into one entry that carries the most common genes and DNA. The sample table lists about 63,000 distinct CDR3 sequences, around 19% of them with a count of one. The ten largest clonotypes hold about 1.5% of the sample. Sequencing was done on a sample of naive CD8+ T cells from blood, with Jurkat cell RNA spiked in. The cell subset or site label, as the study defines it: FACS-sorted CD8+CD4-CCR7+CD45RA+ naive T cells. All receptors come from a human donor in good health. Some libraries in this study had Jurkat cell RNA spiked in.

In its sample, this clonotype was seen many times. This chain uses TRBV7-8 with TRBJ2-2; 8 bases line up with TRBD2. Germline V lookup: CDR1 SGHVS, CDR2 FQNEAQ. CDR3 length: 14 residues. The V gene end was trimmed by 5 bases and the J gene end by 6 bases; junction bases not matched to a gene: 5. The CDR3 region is CASSTTGLAGELFF. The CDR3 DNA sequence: TGTGCCAGCAGCACAACGGGACTAGCCGGGGAGCTGTTTTTT.

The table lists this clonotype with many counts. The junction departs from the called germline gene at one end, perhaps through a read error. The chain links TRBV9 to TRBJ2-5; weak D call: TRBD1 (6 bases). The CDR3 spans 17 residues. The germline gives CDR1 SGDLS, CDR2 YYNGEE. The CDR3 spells CAGSQDWRTASQETQYF. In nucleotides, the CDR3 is TGTGCCGGCAGCCAGGACTGGCGGACAGCAAGCCAAGAGACCCAGTACTTC.

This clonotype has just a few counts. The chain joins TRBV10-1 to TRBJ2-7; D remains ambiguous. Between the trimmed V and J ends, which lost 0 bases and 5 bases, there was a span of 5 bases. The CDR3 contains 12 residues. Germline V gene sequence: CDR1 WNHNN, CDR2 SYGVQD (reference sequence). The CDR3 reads CASSESVDEQYF. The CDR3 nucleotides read TGCGCCAGCAGTGAGTCGGTGGACGAGCAGTACTTC.

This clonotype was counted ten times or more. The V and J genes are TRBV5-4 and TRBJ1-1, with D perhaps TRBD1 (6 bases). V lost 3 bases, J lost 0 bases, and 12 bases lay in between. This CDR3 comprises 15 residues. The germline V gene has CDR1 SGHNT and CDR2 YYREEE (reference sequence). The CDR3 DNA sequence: TGTGCCAGCAGCTCGCTACAGGGCATGAACACTGAAGCTTTCTTT. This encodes CASSSLQGMNTEAFF.

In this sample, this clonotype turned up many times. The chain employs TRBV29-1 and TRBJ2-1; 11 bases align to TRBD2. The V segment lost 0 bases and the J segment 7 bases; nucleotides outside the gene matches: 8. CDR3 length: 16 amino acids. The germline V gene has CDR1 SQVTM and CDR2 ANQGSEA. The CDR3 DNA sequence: TGCAGCGTTGAAGATCGGCTAGCGGGAGGTCTGAATGAGCAGTTCTTC. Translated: CSVEDRLAGGLNEQFF.

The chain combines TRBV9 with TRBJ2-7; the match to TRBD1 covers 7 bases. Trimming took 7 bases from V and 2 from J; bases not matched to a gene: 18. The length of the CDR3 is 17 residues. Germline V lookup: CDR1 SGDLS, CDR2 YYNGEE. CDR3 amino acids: CASSDKPVGDSPYEQYF. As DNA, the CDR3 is TGTGCCAGCTCCGATAAGCCGGTGGGGGACAGCCCCTACGAGCAGTACTTC.

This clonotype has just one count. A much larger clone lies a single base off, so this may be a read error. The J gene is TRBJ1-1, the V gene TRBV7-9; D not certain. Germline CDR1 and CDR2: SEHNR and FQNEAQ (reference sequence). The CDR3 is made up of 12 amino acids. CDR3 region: CAGSLTQNEAFF. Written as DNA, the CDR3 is TGTGCCGGCAGCTTAACACAGAATGAAGCTTTCTTT.

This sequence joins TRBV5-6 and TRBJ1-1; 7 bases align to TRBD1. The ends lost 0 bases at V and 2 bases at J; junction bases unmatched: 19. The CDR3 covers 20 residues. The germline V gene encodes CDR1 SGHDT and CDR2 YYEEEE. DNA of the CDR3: TGTGCCAGCAGCTTGGTCCCTCCTAACACAGGGGCCGTCGACAACACTGAAGCTTTCTTT. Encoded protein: CASSLVPPNTGAVDNTEAFF.

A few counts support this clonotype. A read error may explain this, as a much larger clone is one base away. The CDR3 DNA reads TGCAGTGCTGGAGTGGACAGGGAGAATGAAAAACTGTTTTTT. It specifies CSAGVDRENEKLFF. The chain carries TRBV20-1 and TRBJ1-4; 8 nucleotides line up with TRBD1. CDR3 size: 14 residues. V lost 5 bases and J lost 5; bases outside the gene matches: 7. The germline CDR1 and CDR2 sequences are DFQATT and SNEGSKA (reference sequence).

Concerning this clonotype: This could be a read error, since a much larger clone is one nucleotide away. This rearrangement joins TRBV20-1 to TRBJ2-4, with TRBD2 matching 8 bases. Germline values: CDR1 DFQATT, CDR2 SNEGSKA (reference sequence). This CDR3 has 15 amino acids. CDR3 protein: CSAGIAGNAKTIQYF. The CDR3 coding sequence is TGCAGTGCTGGAATAGCGGGAAACGCCAAAACCATTCAGTACTTC.

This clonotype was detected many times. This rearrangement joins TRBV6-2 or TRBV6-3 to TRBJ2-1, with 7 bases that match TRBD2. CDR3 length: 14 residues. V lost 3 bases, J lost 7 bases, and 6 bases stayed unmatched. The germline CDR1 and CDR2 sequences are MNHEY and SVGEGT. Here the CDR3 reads CASSYGTKANEQFF. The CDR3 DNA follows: TGTGCCAGCAGTTATGGGACTAAAGCTAATGAGCAGTTCTTC.

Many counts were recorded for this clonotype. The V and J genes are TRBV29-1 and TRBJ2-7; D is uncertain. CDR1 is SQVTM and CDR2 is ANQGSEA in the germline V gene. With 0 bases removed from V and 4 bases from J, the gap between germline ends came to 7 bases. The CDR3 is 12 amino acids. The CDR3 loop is CSVEDPGYEQYF. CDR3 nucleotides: TGCAGCGTTGAAGATCCGGGTTACGAGCAGTACTTC.

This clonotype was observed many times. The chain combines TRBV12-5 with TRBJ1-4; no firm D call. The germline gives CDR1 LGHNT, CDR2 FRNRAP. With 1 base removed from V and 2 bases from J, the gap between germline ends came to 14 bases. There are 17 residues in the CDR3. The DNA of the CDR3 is TGTGCTAGTGGTTTGGATAACGGAGATTGGACTAATGAAAAACTGTTTTTT. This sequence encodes CASGLDNGDWTNEKLFF.

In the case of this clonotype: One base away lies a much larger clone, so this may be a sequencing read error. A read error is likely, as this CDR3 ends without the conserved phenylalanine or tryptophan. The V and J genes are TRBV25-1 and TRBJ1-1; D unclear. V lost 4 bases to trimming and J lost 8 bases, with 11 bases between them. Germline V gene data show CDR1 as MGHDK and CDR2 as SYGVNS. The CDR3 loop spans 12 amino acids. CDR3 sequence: CASSGGTVEAFS. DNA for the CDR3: TGTGCCAGCAGTGGAGGTACAGTAGAAGCTTTCTCT.

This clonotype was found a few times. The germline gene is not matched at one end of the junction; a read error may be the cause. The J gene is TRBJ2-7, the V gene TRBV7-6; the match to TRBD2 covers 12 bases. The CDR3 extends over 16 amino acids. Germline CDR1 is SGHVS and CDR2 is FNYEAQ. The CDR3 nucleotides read TGTGCCAGCAGCGCACCACCTAGCGGGAGGGGGTACGAGCAGTGCTTC. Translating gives CASSAPPSGRGYEQCF.

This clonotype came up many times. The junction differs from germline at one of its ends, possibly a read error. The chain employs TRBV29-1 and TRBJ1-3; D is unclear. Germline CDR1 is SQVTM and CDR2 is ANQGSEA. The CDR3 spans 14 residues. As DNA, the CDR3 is TGCAGCGTGGAAGAAGTCGGGATCGGAAACACCATATATTTT. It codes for CSVEEVGIGNTIYF.

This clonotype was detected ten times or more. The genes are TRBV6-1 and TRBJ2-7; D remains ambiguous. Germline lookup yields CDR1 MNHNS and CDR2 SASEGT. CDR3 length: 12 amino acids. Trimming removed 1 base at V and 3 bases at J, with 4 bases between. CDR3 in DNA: TGTGCCAGCAGTGAAGGCAGCTACGAGCAGTACTTC. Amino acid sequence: CASSEGSYEQYF.

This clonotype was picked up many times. CDR3: CSARDRQRASYEQYF. The CDR3, as DNA: TGCAGTGCTAGAGATCGGCAGAGAGCAAGTTACGAGCAGTACTTC. V usage is TRBV20-1 and J usage is TRBJ2-7, with D unclear. The ends were cut back, 0 bases at V and 4 bases at J, with 16 bases in the middle. Per the germline V gene, CDR1 is DFQATT and CDR2 is SNEGSKA (reference sequence). There are 15 residues in the CDR3.

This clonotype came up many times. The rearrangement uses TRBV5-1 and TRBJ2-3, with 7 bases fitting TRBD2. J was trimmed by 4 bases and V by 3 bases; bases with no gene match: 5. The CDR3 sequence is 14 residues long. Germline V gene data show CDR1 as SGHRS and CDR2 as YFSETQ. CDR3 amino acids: CASSSRLAPDTQYF. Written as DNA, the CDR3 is TGCGCCAGCAGCTCTCGACTAGCTCCAGATACGCAGTATTTT.

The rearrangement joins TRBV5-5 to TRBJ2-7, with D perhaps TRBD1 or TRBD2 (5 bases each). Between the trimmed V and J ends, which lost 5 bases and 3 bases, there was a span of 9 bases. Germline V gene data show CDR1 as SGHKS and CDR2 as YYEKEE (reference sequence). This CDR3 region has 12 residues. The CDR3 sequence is CASRGENYEQYF. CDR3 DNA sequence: TGTGCCAGCAGGGGGGAGAACTACGAGCAGTACTTC.

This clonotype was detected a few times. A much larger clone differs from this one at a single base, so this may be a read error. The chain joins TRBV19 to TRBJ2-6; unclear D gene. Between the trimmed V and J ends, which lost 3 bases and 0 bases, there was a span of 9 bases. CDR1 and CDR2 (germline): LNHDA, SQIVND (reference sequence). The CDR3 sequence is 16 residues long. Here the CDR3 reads CASSMTACSGANVLTF. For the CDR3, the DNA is TGTGCCAGTAGTATGACGGCCTGCTCTGGGGCCAACGTCCTGACTTTC.

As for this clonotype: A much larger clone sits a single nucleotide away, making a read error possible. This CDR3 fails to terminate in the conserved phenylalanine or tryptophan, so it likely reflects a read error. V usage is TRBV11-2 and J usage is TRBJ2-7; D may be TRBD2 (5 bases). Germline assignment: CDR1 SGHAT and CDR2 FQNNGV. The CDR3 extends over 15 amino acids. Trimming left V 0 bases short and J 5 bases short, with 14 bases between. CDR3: CASSLDASSFNEQYY. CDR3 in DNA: TGTGCCAGCAGCTTAGATGCTAGCTCTTTTAACGAGCAGTACTAC.

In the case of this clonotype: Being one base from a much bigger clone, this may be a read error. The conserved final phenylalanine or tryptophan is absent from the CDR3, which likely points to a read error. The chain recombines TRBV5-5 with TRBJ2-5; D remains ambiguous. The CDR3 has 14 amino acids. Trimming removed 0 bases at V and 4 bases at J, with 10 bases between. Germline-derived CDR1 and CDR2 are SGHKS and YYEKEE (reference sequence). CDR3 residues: CASSLVGSRETQYI. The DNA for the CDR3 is TGTGCCAGCAGCTTGGTTGGTAGTAGAGAGACCCAGTACATC.

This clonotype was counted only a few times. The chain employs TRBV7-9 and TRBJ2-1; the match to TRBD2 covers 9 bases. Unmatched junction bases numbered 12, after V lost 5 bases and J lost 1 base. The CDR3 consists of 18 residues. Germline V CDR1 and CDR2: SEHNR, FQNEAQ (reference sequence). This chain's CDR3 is CASSQIGVAGASYNEQFF. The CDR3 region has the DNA TGTGCCAGCAGCCAGATAGGGGTAGCGGGAGCTTCCTACAATGAGCAGTTCTTC.

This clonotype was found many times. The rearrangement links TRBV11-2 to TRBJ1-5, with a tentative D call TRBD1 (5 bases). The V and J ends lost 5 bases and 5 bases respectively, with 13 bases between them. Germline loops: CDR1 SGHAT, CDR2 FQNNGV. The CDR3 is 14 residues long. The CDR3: CASSPGPRDQPQHF. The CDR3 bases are TGTGCCAGCAGCCCGGGTCCCAGGGATCAGCCCCAGCATTTT. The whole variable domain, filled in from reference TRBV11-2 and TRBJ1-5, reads EAGVAQSPRYKIIEKRQSVAFWCNPISGHATLYWYQQILGQGPKLLIQFQNNGVVDDSQLPKDRFSAERLKGVDSTLKIQPAKLEDSAVYLCASSPGPRDQPQHFGDGTRLSIL.